The 8 T cell receptor beta chains below come from one sample, sequenced in a study of T-cell reconstitution after alpha-beta-depleted transplantation in children. The antigens for these receptors are not known. The study, taken as a whole, reports: Hyperexpanded clones declined; after one year, newly produced T cells mostly supplied diversity.

Unique molecular identifiers tagged the TCRbeta library. Using its own MiXCR run on the PCR reads, TCRdb lists one record per CDR3 protein. This table holds some 300,000 distinct CDR3 sequences, around 7.3% found once. The sequencing used peripheral blood, collected 360 days after TCRalphabeta/CD19-depleted stem cell transplant. The receptors derive from a female patient aged 2-15 years who had a stem cell transplant for Fanconi anemia, so the T cells may come from the graft donor.

The chain couples TRBV28 to TRBJ2-1, with 12 bases matching TRBD2. V lost 0 bases to trimming and J lost 7 bases; unmatched junction nucleotides: 13. CDR1 and CDR2 from the germline V gene are MDHEN and SYDVKM. This CDR3 region has 19 residues. The chain's CDR3 is CASSLWGGASGGAKNEQFF. DNA of the CDR3: TGTGCCAGCAGTTTATGGGGGGGCGCTAGCGGGGGGGCCAAGAATGAGCAGTTCTTC.

This clonotype showed up many times. V usage is TRBV6-5 and J usage is TRBJ2-7; D is perhaps TRBD1 or TRBD2 (5 bases each). Looked up from germline, CDR1 is MNHEY and CDR2 is SVGAGI. Between the trimmed V and J ends, which lost 5 bases and 1 base, there was a span of 15 bases. The CDR3 spans 15 residues. The CDR3 loop is CASSISRDGSYEQYF. The CDR3, as DNA: TGTGCCAGCAGTATAAGCCGGGACGGTTCCTACGAGCAGTACTTC.

Many counts were recorded for this clonotype. The V call is TRBV9, the J call TRBJ2-3; TRBD2 aligns across 8 bases. Germline V gene sequence: CDR1 SGDLS, CDR2 YYNGEE. J was trimmed by 5 bases and V by 0 bases; bases with no gene match: 5. CDR3 length: 15 amino acids. The CDR3 nucleotides are TGTGCCAGCAGCGTAGCGGGGGGGCTTGAAGATACGCAGTATTTT. Protein product: CASSVAGGLEDTQYF.

A remark on this clonotype: A much larger clone differs from this one at a single base, so this may be a read error. The chain uses TRBV10-3 and TRBJ2-2; either TRBD1 or TRBD2 may fit D (6 bases each). This CDR3 contains 11 residues. Germline CDR1 reads ENHRY; CDR2 reads SYGVKD. CDR3 residues: CPIGGTHELFF. Written as DNA, the CDR3 is TGTCCCATCGGAGGGACACACGAGCTGTTTTTT.

This clonotype showed up just a few times. The chain has TRBV2 and TRBJ1-2; no definite D call. Between the trimmed V and J ends, which lost 6 bases and 4 bases, there was a span of 9 bases. This CDR3 comprises 12 residues. The germline V gene encodes CDR1 SNHLY and CDR2 FYNNEI. In nucleotides, the CDR3 is TGTGCCAGCAGCCCAAGGCCCTATGGCTACACCTTC. Residues: CASSPRPYGYTF.

This clonotype was seen many times. J is TRBJ1-2 and V is TRBV12-3 or TRBV12-4, with 7 bases aligning to TRBD1. The V segment lost 7 bases and the J segment 5 bases; nucleotides outside the gene matches: 4. The CDR3 extends over 12 amino acids. CDR3 sequence: CASTPGGYGYTF. Written as DNA, the CDR3 is TGTGCCAGCACCCCAGGGGGGTATGGCTACACCTTC.

This clonotype was detected a few times. The chain has TRBV5-1 and TRBJ2-3; TRBD1 might be the D (5 bases). The CDR3 runs 15 residues. V dropped 0 bases and J dropped 5 bases, with 13 bases sitting between them. Germline V gene lookup returns CDR1 SGHRS and CDR2 YFSETQ. The CDR3 loop reads CASSLGTGYIDTQYF. The DNA for the CDR3 is TGCGCCAGCAGCTTGGGAACAGGCTACATAGATACGCAGTATTTT.

This clonotype was observed a few times. The chain has TRBV5-1 and TRBJ2-5; possible D gene TRBD1, 6 bases. The CDR3 spans 14 residues. Germline V gene data show CDR1 as SGHRS and CDR2 as YFSETQ. V was shortened by 4 bases and J by 4 bases, with 14 bases between the two germline ends. The CDR3 spells CASSPTGRGETQYF. CDR3 in DNA: TGCGCCAGCAGCCCTACAGGGAGAGGAGAGACCCAGTACTTC.